This T cell receptor (beta chain) was sequenced in a study of T cell responses to AZD1222 COVID-19 vaccine. The CDR3 consists of 17 residues. Germline CDR1 reads LGHDT; CDR2 reads YNNKEL (reference sequence). With V trimmed by 0 bases and J by 5 bases, 6 bases remained unmatched. Concerning this clone itself: Its specificity is unknown.

Study-wide points: Donors in the cohort were predominantly white British and more often female, and clonal diversity was possibly underestimated. Repertoires were collected only later (after the peak T cell response had occurred). Among those given AZD1222, only five or six were seropositive at baseline.

TCRdb keeps only in-frame clones here, not all; method: immunoSEQ multiplex PCR. Among roughly 79,000 clones listed, about 72% were seen once. The clonotype originates from an adult in good health. Sample: peripheral blood, taken on day 0 of AZD1222 vaccination. This chain links TRBV3-1 (or the pseudogene TRBV3-2) with TRBJ2-5; 13 bases line up with TRBD2. The CDR3 region has the DNA TGTGCCAGCAGCCAAGATCGGACTAGCGGGAGATATGAGACCCAGTACTTC. This encodes CASSQDRTSGRYETQYF.